The present T cell receptor beta chain was sequenced within a study of T cell responses to AZD1222 COVID-19 vaccine. Findings of the study overall: All repertoire sampling was performed exclusively after the peak T cell response.

A remark on this clone: Its matching antigen is unknown.

The assay was immunoSEQ multiplex PCR, and TCRdb's table has in-frame clones only and misses some. The sample yields under 200,000 clones, 80% to 95% seen once. Germline V gene sequence: CDR1 MGHRA, CDR2 YSYEKL. The CDR3 length is 15 residues. Trimming took 4 bases from V and 2 from J; bases not matched to a gene: 6. This chain joins TRBV4-1 and TRBJ2-3, with 7 bases matching TRBD2. The sequenced sample was peripheral blood, obtained on day 0 of AZD1222 vaccination. The receptor was isolated from an adult in good health. CDR3 DNA: TGCGCCAGCAGCCCGCAGCGGGGATCCACAGATACGCAGTATTTT. Translation: CASSPQRGSTDTQYF.